The 8 T cell receptor beta chains reported below all come from one sample, sequenced in a study of shared clonotypes between healthy human individuals. Positive CCR7 selection of CD45RO-negative cells yielded the naive CD8 cells, and terminally differentiated effector memory CD45RA+ cells were excluded. The method was immunoSEQ multiplex PCR; TCRdb's version includes in-frame clones alone and lacks a portion of them. In the table there are some 2 million clones, approximately 94% of which are singletons. Sequences were obtained from naive CD8+ T cells sorted from blood. The receptors here all came from a man aged 18 to 29 in good health.

The V and J genes are TRBV13 and TRBJ2-4, with no clear D. V was shortened by 3 bases and J by 0 bases, with 9 bases between the two germline ends. Germline V gene sequence: CDR1 PRHDT, CDR2 FYEKMQ (reference sequence). The CDR3 covers 15 residues. In DNA form, the CDR3 reads TGTGCCAGCAGCTTCGCGACCGGAGCCAAAAACATTCAGTACTTC. Protein sequence: CASSFATGAKNIQYF.

This clone was found once. The chain has TRBV28 and TRBJ2-7; 12 positions agree with TRBD1. With V trimmed by 3 bases and J by 2 bases, 14 bases remained unmatched. CDR1 is MDHEN and CDR2 is SYDVKM in the germline V gene. CDR3 length equals 19 residues. In DNA form, the CDR3 reads TGTGCCAGCAGTTTTCCGGGACAGGGGGCGGGCGTCGGTCCCTACGAGCAGTACTTC. Residues: CASSFPGQGAGVGPYEQYF. The full variable domain, completed using reference TRBV28 and TRBJ2-7, is DVKVTQSSRYLVKRTGEKVFLECVQDMDHENMFWYRQDPGLGLRLIYFSYDVKMKEKGDIPEGYSVSREKKERFSLILESASTNQTSMYLCASSFPGQGAGVGPYEQYFGPGTRLTVT.

Concerning this clone itself: This same CDR3 is encoded by further DNA sequences in the sample. The chain couples TRBV28 to TRBJ2-7, with D maybe TRBD2 (6 bases). CDR1 and CDR2 from the germline V gene are MDHEN and SYDVKM. This CDR3 is 14 amino acids long. Trimming cost V 2 bases and J 0 bases, with 8 bases left between them. As DNA, the CDR3 is TGTGCCAGCAGTTTAGCGGGGACCTCCTACGAGCAGTACTTC. Its protein product is CASSLAGTSYEQYF.

This sequence joins TRBV7-2 and TRBJ2-7; 7 bases are a match to TRBD2. Losses at the gene ends were 0 bases for V and 3 bases for J; bases not matched to a gene: 8. Germline assignment: CDR1 SGHTA and CDR2 FQGNSA. There are 16 residues in the CDR3. This chain's CDR3 is CASSLAPASGHYEQYF. CDR3 DNA: TGTGCCAGCAGCTTAGCGCCGGCTAGCGGACACTACGAGCAGTACTTC.

V is TRBV28 and J is TRBJ1-2; 8 bases fit TRBD1. This CDR3 contains 16 residues. The V gene's germline CDR1 is MDHEN and CDR2 SYDVKM. Trimming took 8 bases from V and 1 from J; bases not matched to a gene: 12. This chain's CDR3 is CASSKRTGKSNYGYTF. DNA of the CDR3: TGTGCCAGCTCAAAAAGGACAGGGAAAAGTAACTATGGCTACACCTTC.

This clone was picked up one time. V is TRBV5-4 and J is TRBJ2-3; TRBD1 aligns across 9 bases. The V gene end was trimmed by 1 base and the J gene end by 2 bases; junction bases not matched to a gene: 2. CDR1 and CDR2 from the germline V gene are SGHNT and YYREEE (reference sequence). The CDR3 has 15 residues. CDR3 protein: CASSLWDRATDTQYF. The CDR3 DNA reads TGTGCCAGCAGCTTGTGGGACAGGGCCACAGATACGCAGTATTTT.

V and J are TRBV5-6 and TRBJ2-7; no definite D call. The germline CDR1 and CDR2 sequences are SGHDT and YYEEEE. V gave up 4 bases and J gave up 6 bases, with 23 bases separating them. The CDR3 sequence is 16 residues long. The CDR3 region has the DNA TGTGCCAGCAGCCCGAGTCTGGACCCGAGTATCGGCGAGCAGTACTTC. This sequence encodes CASSPSLDPSIGEQYF.

J is TRBJ2-7 and V is TRBV10-3; TRBD1 is a possible D gene (6 bases). The CDR3 is made up of 14 amino acids. CDR1 is ENHRY and CDR2 is SYGVKD in the germline V gene. V was pared by 4 bases and J by 2 bases, with 12 bases between. The CDR3 DNA sequence: TGTGCCATCAGTGGGGAGAAGGGGGCCTACGAGCAGTACTTC. Translation: CAISGEKGAYEQYF.